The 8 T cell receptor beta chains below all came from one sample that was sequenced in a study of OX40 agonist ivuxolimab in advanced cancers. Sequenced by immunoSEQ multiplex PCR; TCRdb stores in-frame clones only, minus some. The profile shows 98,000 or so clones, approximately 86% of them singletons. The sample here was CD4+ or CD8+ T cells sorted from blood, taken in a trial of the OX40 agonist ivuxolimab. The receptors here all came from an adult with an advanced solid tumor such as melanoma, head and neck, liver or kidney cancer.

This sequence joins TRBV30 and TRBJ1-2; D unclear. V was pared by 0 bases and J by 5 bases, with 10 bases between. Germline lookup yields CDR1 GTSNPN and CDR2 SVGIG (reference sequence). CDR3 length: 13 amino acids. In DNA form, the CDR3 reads TGTGCCTGGAGTGTCTACCCTAGGTATGGCTACACCTTC. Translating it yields CAWSVYPRYGYTF.

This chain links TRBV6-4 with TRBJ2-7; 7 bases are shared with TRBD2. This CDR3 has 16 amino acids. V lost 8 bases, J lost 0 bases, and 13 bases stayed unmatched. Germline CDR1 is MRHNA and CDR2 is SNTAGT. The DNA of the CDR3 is TGTGCCAGCTTCGAAAGGGAGGGAGACCCCTCCTACGAGCAGTACGTC. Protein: CASFEREGDPSYEQYV.

CDR3 sequence reads: CASSRDRAIWNYGYTF. DNA for the CDR3: TGCGCCAGCAGCCGGGACAGGGCAATCTGGAACTATGGCTACACCTTC. The gene calls are TRBV4-3 and TRBJ1-2; 9 bases are a match to TRBD1. Germline V gene sequence: CDR1 LGHNA, CDR2 YSLEER. Trimming at V came to 4 bases and at J to 2 bases, leaving 8 bases not matched to a gene. CDR3 length: 16 amino acids.

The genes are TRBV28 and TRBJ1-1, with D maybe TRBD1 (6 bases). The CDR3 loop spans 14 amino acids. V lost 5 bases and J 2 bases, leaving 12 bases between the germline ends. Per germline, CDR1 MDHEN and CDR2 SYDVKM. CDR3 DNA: TGTGCCAGCAGTCTGATACAGGGAAACACTGAAGCTTTCTTT. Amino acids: CASSLIQGNTEAFF.

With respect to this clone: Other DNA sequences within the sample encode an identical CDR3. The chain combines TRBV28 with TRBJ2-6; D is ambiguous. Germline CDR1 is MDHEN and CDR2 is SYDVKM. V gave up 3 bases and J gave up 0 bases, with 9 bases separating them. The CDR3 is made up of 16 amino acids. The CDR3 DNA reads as TGTGCCAGCAGTTTTAGAGGTAGCTCTGGGGCCAACGTCCTGACTTTC. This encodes CASSFRGSSGANVLTF. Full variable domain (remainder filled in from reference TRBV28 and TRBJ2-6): DVKVTQSSRYLVKRTGEKVFLECVQDMDHENMFWYRQDPGLGLRLIYFSYDVKMKEKGDIPEGYSVSREKKERFSLILESASTNQTSMYLCASSFRGSSGANVLTFGAGSRLTVL.

CDR3 DNA: TGCGCCAGCAGCCAAGAACGGTGGGGGTTCGAGCAGTTCTTC. Its translation is CASSQERWGFEQFF. V and J are TRBV4-1 and TRBJ2-1; perhaps D is TRBD1 or TRBD2 (5 bases each). V lost 0 bases and J lost 10, with 13 bases in between. The CDR3 runs to 14 residues. CDR1 is MGHRA and CDR2 is YSYEKL in the germline V gene.

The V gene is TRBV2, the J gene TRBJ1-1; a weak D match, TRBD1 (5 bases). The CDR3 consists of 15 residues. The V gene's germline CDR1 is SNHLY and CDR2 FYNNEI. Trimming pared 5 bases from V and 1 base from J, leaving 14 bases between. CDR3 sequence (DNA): TGTGCCAGCAGTATTGACAGCCCAAGGAACACTGAAGCTTTCTTT. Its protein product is CASSIDSPRNTEAFF.

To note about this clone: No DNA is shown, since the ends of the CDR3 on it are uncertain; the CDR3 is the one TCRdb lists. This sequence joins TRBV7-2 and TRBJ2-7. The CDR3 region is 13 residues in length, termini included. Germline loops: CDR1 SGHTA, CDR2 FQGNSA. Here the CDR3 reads CASSYTFGYEQYV.